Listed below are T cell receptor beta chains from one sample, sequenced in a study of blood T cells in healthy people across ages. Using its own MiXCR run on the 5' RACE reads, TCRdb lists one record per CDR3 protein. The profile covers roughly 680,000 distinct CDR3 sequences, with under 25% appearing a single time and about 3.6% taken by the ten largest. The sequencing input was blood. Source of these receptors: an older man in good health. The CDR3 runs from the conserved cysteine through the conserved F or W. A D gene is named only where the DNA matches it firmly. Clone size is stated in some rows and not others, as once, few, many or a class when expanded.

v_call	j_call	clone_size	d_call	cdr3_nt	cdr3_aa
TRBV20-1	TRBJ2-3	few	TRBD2	TGCAGTGGGAGACTAGCGGGGAGCACAGATACGCAGTATTTT	CSGRLAGSTDTQYF
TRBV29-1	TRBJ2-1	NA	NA	TGCAGCGTTGAAGGCAGGGTCACCTACAATGAGCAGTTCTTC	CSVEGRVTYNEQFF
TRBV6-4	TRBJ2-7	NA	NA	TGTGCCAGCAGGCCGTGGTTTGGCGAGCAGTACTTC	CASRPWFGEQYF
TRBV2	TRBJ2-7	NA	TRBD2	TGTGCCAGCAAAAGCGGGAGAGGGCCCTACGAGCAGTACTTC	CASKSGRGPYEQYF
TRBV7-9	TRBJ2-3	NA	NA	TGTGCCAGCAGCTTAGCGAATCAGGGATGGGCAGATACGCAGTATTTT	CASSLANQGWADTQYF
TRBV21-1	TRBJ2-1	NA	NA	TGTGCCAGCAGTTCAACTAGCTGGTCCTGCAATGAGCAGTTCTTC	CASSSTSWSCNEQFF
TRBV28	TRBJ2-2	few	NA	TGTGCCAGCAGTACACACGGGGTGGGGACCGGGGAGCTGTTTTTT	CASSTHGVGTGELFF
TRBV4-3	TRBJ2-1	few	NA	TGCGCCAGCAGCCAAGAACAGAGCTCCTACAATGAGCAGTTCTTC	CASSQEQSSYNEQFF
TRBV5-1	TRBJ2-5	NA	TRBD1	TGCGCCAGCAGCTTGGAAGGACAGGAACAAGAGACCCAGTACTTC	CASSLEGQEQETQYF
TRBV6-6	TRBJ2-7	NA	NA	TGTGCCAGCAGTTACGGGGCATGGGAGCAGTACTTC	CASSYGAWEQYF
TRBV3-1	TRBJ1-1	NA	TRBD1	TGTGCCAGCAGCCGAGGGACAGGGGACCCCAAGGAGGACACTGAAGCTTTCTTT	CASSRGTGDPKEDTEAFF
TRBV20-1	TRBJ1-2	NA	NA	TGCAGTGCTAGAGAGCTCGGGTCTGGCTACACCTTC	CSARELGSGYTF
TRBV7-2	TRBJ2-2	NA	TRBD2	TGTGCCAGCAGCTTAGCACTAGCGGGATTAGCCGGGGAGCTGTTTTTT	CASSLALAGLAGELFF
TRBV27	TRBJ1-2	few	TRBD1	TGTGCCAGCAGTCAGGGGGTAGGGGGCTACACCTTC	CASSQGVGGYTF
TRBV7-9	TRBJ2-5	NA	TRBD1	TGTGCCAGCACCCGAACAGGGGGCGAAAAGGTCTTC	CASTRTGGEKVF
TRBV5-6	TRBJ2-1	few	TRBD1	TGTGCCAGCAGCTCTGAGGGGGCTTGGAATGAGCAGTTCTTC	CASSSEGAWNEQFF
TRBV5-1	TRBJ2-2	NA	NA	TGCGCCAGCAGCTTGGAAGTCAGTCGAACCGGGGAGCTGTTTTTT	CASSLEVSRTGELFF
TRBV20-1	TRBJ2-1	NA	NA	TGCAGTGCTAGAGGTGGCTTTGGCGGCTCCTACAATGAGCAGTTCTTC	CSARGGFGGSYNEQFF
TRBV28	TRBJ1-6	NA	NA	TGTGCCAGCAGTTTTAGGGGACCCTATAATTCACCCCTCCACTTT	CASSFRGPYNSPLHF
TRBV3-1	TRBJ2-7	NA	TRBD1	TGTGCCAGCAGCCAGGGACAGGTCTCCTACGAGCAGTACTTC	CASSQGQVSYEQYF
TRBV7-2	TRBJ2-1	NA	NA	TGTGCCAGCAGCTTACCCGGGACTCACAATGAGCAGTTCTTC	CASSLPGTHNEQFF
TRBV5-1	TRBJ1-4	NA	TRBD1	TGCGCCAGCAGCTTGGAACAGGGGGCAAGAAAACTGTTTTTT	CASSLEQGARKLFF
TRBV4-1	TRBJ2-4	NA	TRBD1	TGCGCCAGCAGCCAAGCCCAGGGGACAGGGACCAAAAACATTCAGTACTTC	CASSQAQGTGTKNIQYF
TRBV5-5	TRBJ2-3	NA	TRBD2	TGTGCCAGCAGCCGTACTAGCGAGATCACAGATACGCAGTATTTT	CASSRTSEITDTQYF
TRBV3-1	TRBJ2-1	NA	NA	TGTGCCAGCAGCCAGCGGACGACCACCTACAATGAGCAGTTCTTC	CASSQRTTTYNEQFF
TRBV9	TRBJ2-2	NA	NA	TGTGCCAGCAGTGTAGACCTACCGGGCTCGGTCTTAGGGACCGGGGAGCTGTTTTTT	CASSVDLPGSVLGTGELFF
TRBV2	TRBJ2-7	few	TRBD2	TGTGCCAGCAGTGTTGGGAGACTAGCGCCCTACGAGCAGTACTTC	CASSVGRLAPYEQYF